The source of this T cell receptor beta chain is a study of cytomegalovirus exposure and HLA in healthy donors. Whole-study results and caveats: Serostatus for CMV was the only available immune exposure information. The HLA-A and HLA-B alleles of most subjects were reportedly predicted accurately from TCR beta sequences. Compared with the roughly 730-donor mean, an Asian-associated ancestry cluster reportedly had fewer N-insertions, according to a later analysis.

The PCR was carried out with 60 Vbeta primers and 13 Jbeta primers. The table came from immunoSEQ multiplex PCR; TCRdb's copy has only in-frame clones and leaves some out. Among more than 45,000 clones listed, around 70% were seen once. CDR1 GTSNPN and CDR2 SVGIG come from the germline V gene (reference sequence). V trimming: 0 bases; J trimming: 0 bases; junction bases outside the gene matches: 30. CDR3 size: 24 residues. Details on this clone: As yet, its antigen is unknown.

What was sequenced was PBMCs. This chain joins TRBV30 and TRBJ2-3; 7 bases map to TRBD2. The receptor's source is a woman aged 60-70 years in good health and CMV-seropositive. The CDR3 sequence: CAWSVRGGGRGNAHTRSSTDTQYF. The CDR3 DNA reads TGTGCCTGGAGTGTACGGGGCGGTGGGAGGGGCAATGCCCATACCCGCTCTAGCACAGATACGCAGTATTTT.